The clone carrying this T cell receptor beta chain was found once. The sample originates from a study of blood T cell repertoires in COVID-19. Study summary: Italy, Spain and the United States were the sources of the convalescent and acute COVID-19 samples. From T cells, B-cell-depleted T cells, or PBMCs came the material, which was cDNA or gDNA.

The method was immunoSEQ multiplex PCR; TCRdb's version includes in-frame clones alone and lacks a portion of them. The data hold about 370,000 clones, with roughly 86% observed a single time. The germline V and J ends were trimmed by 0 bases and 3 bases, with 9 bases remaining between them. This CDR3 is built from 14 residues. Germline CDR1 and CDR2: MNHNS and SASEGT. Each recovered donor of Cohort 3 presented with two negative PCRs, clearance, or symptom resolution. The receptor was isolated from a woman under 40 who had recovered from COVID-19. Sequenced input: PBMCs or T cells enriched from blood (not recorded which). The chain combines TRBV6-1 with TRBJ2-7, with D perhaps matching TRBD1 (5 bases). CDR3 sequence reads: CASSEAGAHYEQYF. The CDR3 DNA reads as TGTGCCAGCAGTGAAGCAGGGGCCCACTACGAGCAGTACTTC.